This T cell receptor beta chain was recorded in a study of T cell repertoires in cytomegalovirus infection (dated by TCRdb to about 2019). For context, the study as a whole: Because public TCR beta signatures pointed to carriage of CMV infection together with the matching HLA type, the HLA type of each donor mattered for the analysis. General findings and caveats noted by the study authors: Carriers of CMV infection plus the relevant HLA type were discriminated by the cumulative frequency of public TCR beta family members in the study cohort and in an independent roughly 350-donor cohort. The ex vivo response was dominated by HLA-C-restricted CMV-specific TCR beta clonotypes, which also provided the single most frequent clonotype in two of eight donors.

TCRdb shows the sequencer as Illumina HiSeq 1500. TCRdb reprocessed the public reads (quality trimming at Q25 with fastp, clone calling with MiXCR) and kept in-frame beta chains. Rows are unified per CDR3 protein, each entry keeping the most common DNA and genes. This sample gives about 310,000 distinct CDR3 sequences in total; roughly a tenth of them show up just once. The top ten hold about 2.3% of the sample. The CDR3 goes from the cysteine to the phenylalanine over 15 residues. The DNA shown is the 45-base CDR3, in frame from base 1. V is pared back by 1 base and J by 2 bases, with 11 bases lying between the germline termini. Reading the germline V gene gives CDR1 SGHTA and CDR2 FQGTGA. This clonotype was counted many times. What this receptor recognizes is not known. Base qualities are missing; no much larger clone stands one base away.

Recombination linked TRBV7-3 to TRBJ1-2, with a tentative D gene TRBD1 over 5 matching bases. The sequence was collected from a human donor in good health (CMV status not recorded). Some clones in this sample may be carry-over from other donors' samples. What was sequenced was PBMCs. The bases are TGTGCCAGCAGCTTAAGTCCAGGGCAGAACTATGGCTACACCTTC. This sequence encodes CASSLSPGQNYGYTF.